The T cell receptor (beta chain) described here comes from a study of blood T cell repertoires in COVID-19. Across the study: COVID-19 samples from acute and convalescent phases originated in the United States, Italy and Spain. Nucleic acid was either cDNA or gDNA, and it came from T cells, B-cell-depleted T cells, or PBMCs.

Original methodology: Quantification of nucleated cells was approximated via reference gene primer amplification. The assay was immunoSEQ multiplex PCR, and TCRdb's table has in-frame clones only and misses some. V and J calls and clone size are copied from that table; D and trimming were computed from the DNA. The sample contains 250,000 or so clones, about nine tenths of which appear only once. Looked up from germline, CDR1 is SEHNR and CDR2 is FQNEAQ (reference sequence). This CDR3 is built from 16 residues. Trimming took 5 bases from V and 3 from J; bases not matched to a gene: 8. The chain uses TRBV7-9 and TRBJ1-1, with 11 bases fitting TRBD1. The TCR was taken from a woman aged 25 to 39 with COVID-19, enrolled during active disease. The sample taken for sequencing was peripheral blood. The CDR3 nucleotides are TGTGCCAGCAGCCCCGGACAGGGGGCTTGGGACACTGAAGCTTTCTTT. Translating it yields CASSPGQGAWDTEAFF. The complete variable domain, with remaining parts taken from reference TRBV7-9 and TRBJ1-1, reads DTGVSQNPRHKITKRGQNVTFRCDPISEHNRLYWYRQTLGQGPEFLTYFQNEAQLEKSRLLSDRFSAERPKGSFSTLEIQRTEQGDSAMYLCASSPGQGAWDTEAFFGQGTRLTVV.